Below are 25 T cell receptor beta chains sequenced from a single sample in a study of control samples from healthy donors and cancer patients. Generated by immunoSEQ multiplex PCR, the TCRdb table keeps only in-frame clones and is missing some. The repertoire holds around 130,000 clones, 90% seen once, with about 2.6% in the top ten. Source material: blood. The origin of the receptors is a man aged 18-30 years in good health.

The CDR3 loop reads CASSGGDMGEKLFF. The CDR3 nucleotides are TGTGCCAGTAGCGGAGGGGACATGGGTGAAAAACTGTTTTTT. The J gene is TRBJ1-4, the V gene TRBV19; the D gene is possibly TRBD1 (6 bases). Germline CDR1 reads LNHDA; CDR2 reads SQIVND (reference sequence). The CDR3 is 14 amino acids. With 6 bases removed from V and 7 bases from J, the gap between germline ends came to 15 bases.

This clone was seen a handful of times. V is TRBV4-2 and J is TRBJ2-5, with TRBD1 matching over 7 bases. Germline assignment: CDR1 LGHNA and CDR2 YNFKEQ. J was trimmed by 2 bases and V by 1 base; bases with no gene match: 4. The CDR3 is 15 residues long. The CDR3 loop is CASSQAQGIQETQYF. In DNA form, the CDR3 reads TGTGCCAGCAGCCAAGCACAGGGGATACAAGAGACCCAGTACTTC.

V and J are TRBV9 and TRBJ1-5; maybe TRBD1 (6 bases). The CDR3 has 14 residues. Germline V lookup: CDR1 SGDLS, CDR2 YYNGEE. V was clipped by 4 bases and J by 4 bases, with 12 bases between them. The CDR3 DNA reads as TGTGCCAGCAGCACCAACGGACAGAATCAGCCCCAGCATTTT. Protein: CASSTNGQNQPQHF.

This chain connects TRBV30 to TRBJ2-3; D is unclear. V lost 1 base and J lost 2, with 4 bases in between. Germline CDR1 and CDR2: GTSNPN and SVGIG (reference sequence). The CDR3 loop spans 12 amino acids. The chain's CDR3 is CAWSEITDTQYF. CDR3 nucleotide sequence: TGTGCCTGGAGTGAAATCACAGATACGCAGTATTTT.

This clone has just one count. V is TRBV19 and J is TRBJ2-2, with a tentative D call TRBD1 (5 bases). In germline, CDR1 is LNHDA, CDR2 SQIVND (reference sequence). The CDR3 covers 13 residues. With 3 bases removed from V and 7 bases from J, the gap between germline ends came to 9 bases. The CDR3 loop is CASSISRVGELFF. CDR3 nucleotide sequence: TGTGCCAGTAGTATTTCCAGGGTCGGGGAGCTGTTTTTT. Complete variable domain (other parts from reference TRBV19 and TRBJ2-2): DGGITQSPKYLFRKEGQNVTLSCEQNLNHDAMYWYRQDPGQGLRLIYYSQIVNDFQKGDIAEGYSVSREKKESFPLTVTSAQKNPTAFYLCASSISRVGELFFGEGSRLTVL.

This clone was recorded a few times. This chain connects TRBV6-1 to TRBJ1-5; tentatively, D is TRBD1 (6 bases). Germline-derived CDR1 and CDR2 are MNHNS and SASEGT. The V and J ends lost 2 bases and 2 bases respectively, with 10 bases between them. The CDR3 spans 15 residues. The CDR3 loop is CASSEWGAGNQPQHF. CDR3 in DNA: TGTGCCAGCAGTGAATGGGGGGCTGGCAATCAGCCCCAGCATTTT.

V and J are TRBV12-3 or TRBV12-4 and TRBJ1-6; D is unresolved. The CDR3 contains 12 residues. The germline V and J ends were trimmed by 3 bases and 14 bases, with 11 bases remaining between them. The CDR3 protein is CASSFIGGALHF. In DNA form, the CDR3 reads TGTGCCAGCAGTTTTATAGGAGGTGCCCTCCACTTT.

V gene TRBV5-6 combines with J gene TRBJ2-2; D gene ambiguous. Per the germline V gene, CDR1 is SGHDT and CDR2 is YYEEEE. V was cut by 0 bases and J by 4 bases, with 4 bases left in between. The CDR3 contains 13 residues. The CDR3 sequence: CASSLEVTGELFF. The DNA of the CDR3 is TGTGCCAGCAGCTTGGAAGTCACCGGGGAGCTGTTTTTT.

The chain has TRBV2 and TRBJ1-1; 7 positions agree with TRBD1. Trimming removed 6 bases from V and 0 bases from J; junction bases left unmatched: 7. The CDR3 length is 15 residues. CDR1 and CDR2 from the germline V gene are SNHLY and FYNNEI. CDR3 sequence (DNA): TGTGCCAGCAGCGCGTTACAGGGGATGAACACTGAAGCTTTCTTT. This codes for CASSALQGMNTEAFF.

The CDR3 DNA is TGCGCCAGCAGAGCCTTAGCGGGGGGTTCCTACAATGAGCAGTTCTTC. Translating gives CASRALAGGSYNEQFF. The chain employs TRBV10-2 and TRBJ2-1; TRBD2 agrees at 10 bases. The CDR3 runs 16 residues. Trimming cost V 6 bases and J 1 base; bases outside gene matches: 6. CDR1 WSHSY and CDR2 SAAADI come from the germline V gene.

V gene TRBV11-3 combines with J gene TRBJ1-4; D perhaps matches TRBD1 (6 bases). Trimming stripped 5 bases from V and 4 bases from J, with 14 bases between. Germline assignment: CDR1 SGHNT and CDR2 YENEEA. This CDR3 has 15 residues. Here the CDR3 reads CASSNYRVDNEKLFF. CDR3 nucleotides: TGTGCCAGCAGCAACTACAGGGTAGATAATGAAAAACTGTTTTTT.

This sequence joins TRBV18 and TRBJ2-2; tentatively, D is TRBD1 or TRBD2 (5 bases each). Germline assignment: CDR1 KGHSH and CDR2 LQKENI. CDR3 length: 16 amino acids. V was clipped by 3 bases and J by 2 bases, with 13 bases between them. CDR3 nucleotides: TGTGCCAGCTCACCTGTCGGGACGGGAAACACCGGGGAGCTGTTTTTT. Residues: CASSPVGTGNTGELFF.

The chain links TRBV6-4 to TRBJ2-7; 11 positions match TRBD2. Germline V gene sequence: CDR1 MRHNA, CDR2 SNTAGT. This CDR3 has 15 amino acids. Trimming removed 5 bases from V and 4 bases from J; junction bases left unmatched: 7. The CDR3 loop is CASSRTSGGLYEQYF. DNA for the CDR3: TGTGCCAGCAGTCGAACTAGCGGGGGATTATACGAGCAGTACTTC.

This chain connects TRBV28 to TRBJ1-6; 9 bases map to TRBD1. The CDR3 has 16 amino acids. Unmatched junction bases numbered 9, after V lost 5 bases and J lost 7 bases. Germline CDR1 reads MDHEN; CDR2 reads SYDVKM. Here the CDR3 reads CASSLDGQGTNSPLHF. The CDR3 DNA reads TGTGCCAGCAGTCTCGATGGACAGGGGACAAATTCACCCCTCCACTTT. Drawing the rest from reference TRBV28 and TRBJ1-6, the complete variable domain is DVKVTQSSRYLVKRTGEKVFLECVQDMDHENMFWYRQDPGLGLRLIYFSYDVKMKEKGDIPEGYSVSREKKERFSLILESASTNQTSMYLCASSLDGQGTNSPLHFGNGTRLTVT.

This clone was seen a single time. This chain links TRBV29-1 with TRBJ1-1, with TRBD1 as a possible D gene (5 bases). This CDR3 is 13 amino acids long. The germline V gene encodes CDR1 SQVTM and CDR2 ANQGSEA. The CDR3 DNA reads as TGCAGAGTTTCTTTTTGGGGGGACACTGAAGCTTTCTTT. The encoded protein is CRVSFWGDTEAFF.

V usage is TRBV19 and J usage is TRBJ1-5; 7 bases line up with TRBD1. J gave up 2 bases and V 7 bases, and 5 bases lay outside the gene matches. Germline V gene lookup returns CDR1 LNHDA and CDR2 SQIVND (reference sequence). The CDR3 has 14 residues. DNA of the CDR3: TGTGCCAGTACTTACACAGGGGGCAATCAGCCCCAGCATTTT. It specifies CASTYTGGNQPQHF.

This clone has a single count. V usage is TRBV28 and J usage is TRBJ1-4, with D unresolved. The CDR3 totals 14 residues. The ends were cut back, 6 bases at V and 0 bases at J, with 8 bases in the middle. Germline-derived CDR1 and CDR2 are MDHEN and SYDVKM. This CDR3 is CASRLVATNEKLFF. CDR3 nucleotides: TGTGCCAGCAGACTAGTTGCAACTAATGAAAAACTGTTTTTT.

The gene calls are TRBV5-1 and TRBJ2-5; 7 bases agree with TRBD1. J lost 0 bases, V lost 4 bases, and 6 bases had no gene match. This CDR3 is 15 amino acids long. Germline V gives CDR1 SGHRS, CDR2 YFSETQ. In DNA, the CDR3 is TGCGCCAGCAGCGTACAGGGGTCGTACCAAGAGACCCAGTACTTC. Amino acids: CASSVQGSYQETQYF.

In DNA, the CDR3 is TGTGCCAGCAGCTCCGGACTAGCTGGGCGCACAGATACGCAGTATTTT. Translating gives CASSSGLAGRTDTQYF. The rearrangement joins TRBV11-1 to TRBJ2-3; 8 nucleotides line up with TRBD2. CDR3 size: 16 residues. Losses at the gene ends were 4 bases for V and 1 base for J; bases not matched to a gene: 7. The V gene's germline CDR1 is SGHAT and CDR2 FQDESV (reference sequence).

This clone has a handful of counts. The chain joins TRBV24-1 to TRBJ2-3, with 8 bases fitting TRBD1. V lost 4 bases, J lost 1 base, and 3 bases stayed unmatched. The germline V gene has CDR1 KGHDR and CDR2 SFDVKD. The CDR3 totals 15 residues. CDR3 residues: CATSDTDRGTDTQYF. The CDR3 nucleotides read TGTGCCACCAGTGACACGGACAGGGGCACAGATACGCAGTATTTT.

The genes are TRBV29-1 and TRBJ2-1, with 8 nucleotides matching TRBD1. This CDR3 spans 13 amino acids. Trimming removed 7 bases from V and 8 bases from J; junction bases left unmatched: 10. The germline CDR1 and CDR2 sequences are SQVTM and ANQGSEA. For the CDR3, the DNA is TGCAGCGCTAGGACAGGGCAGGGCCATGAGCAGTTCTTC. Translated: CSARTGQGHEQFF.

J is TRBJ2-7 and V is TRBV24-1; perhaps TRBD2 as D (6 bases). This CDR3 is 19 amino acids long. In germline, CDR1 is KGHDR, CDR2 SFDVKD. V gave up 8 bases and J gave up 0 bases, with 28 bases separating them. CDR3 DNA sequence: TGTGCCACCAATGCGAGGGAGCTAGGATCGGGAGTGAGCTCCTACGAGCAGTACGTC. Protein sequence: CATNARELGSGVSSYEQYV.

The V gene is TRBV24-1, the J gene TRBJ2-6, with a possible D match to TRBD2 (5 bases). The CDR3 extends over 15 amino acids. Germline values: CDR1 KGHDR, CDR2 SFDVKD. V lost 5 bases and J lost 1, with 8 bases in between. The CDR3 nucleotides are TGTGCCACCAGTGCTCCGGGATCTGGGGCCAACGTCCTGACTTTC. It encodes CATSAPGSGANVLTF.

The V gene is TRBV9, the J gene TRBJ2-7; the D gene could be TRBD1 or TRBD2 (5 bases each). Per germline, CDR1 SGDLS and CDR2 YYNGEE. V lost 3 bases to trimming and J lost 6 bases, with 16 bases between them. CDR3 length: 14 residues. CDR3 bases: TGTGCCAGCAGCGCCCAATCGGGGCCCGGCGAGCAGTACTTC. Protein product: CASSAQSGPGEQYF.

This chain joins TRBV5-1 and TRBJ2-1; 11 positions agree with TRBD1. Unmatched junction bases numbered 7, after V lost 7 bases and J lost 4 bases. CDR3 length equals 15 residues. The germline CDR1 and CDR2 sequences are SGHRS and YFSETQ. DNA for the CDR3: TGCGCCAGCCGAGGGACAGGGGGTTCGTACAATGAGCAGTTCTTC. This translates into CASRGTGGSYNEQFF.